Below, 30 T cell receptor beta chains from the same sample are listed, as sequenced in a study of cytomegalovirus exposure and HLA in healthy donors. The PCR had 60 Vbeta and 13 Jbeta primers. Libraries were prepared by immunoSEQ multiplex PCR; TCRdb keeps only in-frame clonotypes and omits some of them. The table includes over 150,000 clones, approximately 67% detected once. Source material: PBMCs. The receptors were gathered from a woman younger than 35 in good health and CMV-seropositive.

This clone was seen a handful of times. V and J are TRBV4-3 and TRBJ2-1; the match to TRBD2 covers 9 bases. The V gene end was trimmed by 0 bases and the J gene end by 6 bases; junction bases not matched to a gene: 9. Germline V gene lookup returns CDR1 LGHNA and CDR2 YSLEER. This CDR3 contains 17 residues. The CDR3 region is CASSQDRVAGGFNEQFF. CDR3 DNA sequence: TGCGCCAGCAGCCAAGATAGGGTGGCGGGGGGGTTCAATGAGCAGTTCTTC.

This chain connects TRBV11-2 to TRBJ2-6, with no clear D. Germline V gene data show CDR1 as SGHAT and CDR2 as FQNNGV. V dropped 3 bases and J dropped 0 bases, with 9 bases sitting between them. The CDR3 length is 16 residues. The CDR3 DNA reads TGTGCCAGCAGCTTGTTACCCAGCTCTGGGGCCAACGTCCTGACTTTC. Translating it yields CASSLLPSSGANVLTF. Complete variable domain (other parts from reference TRBV11-2 and TRBJ2-6): EAGVAQSPRYKIIEKRQSVAFWCNPISGHATLYWYQQILGQGPKLLIQFQNNGVVDDSQLPKDRFSAERLKGVDSTLKIQPAKLEDSAVYLCASSLLPSSGANVLTFGAGSRLTVL.

This rearrangement joins TRBV30 to TRBJ2-7; TRBD1 aligns across 11 bases. J gave up 6 bases and V 3 bases, and 4 bases lay outside the gene matches. Per germline, CDR1 GTSNPN and CDR2 SVGIG (reference sequence). The CDR3 totals 13 residues. CDR3 sequence: CAWSLGTGGEQYF. In DNA form, the CDR3 reads TGTGCCTGGAGCCTAGGGACAGGGGGCGAGCAGTACTTC.

J is TRBJ1-5 and V is TRBV27; D gene uncertain. Germline lookup yields CDR1 MNHEY and CDR2 SMNVEV (reference sequence). V was shortened by 3 bases and J by 1 base, with 7 bases between the two germline ends. This CDR3 contains 14 residues. Here the CDR3 DNA reads TGTGCCAGCAGTTTGCGAGGGAGCAATCAGCCCCAGCATTTT. Translated: CASSLRGSNQPQHF.

This clone was observed a few times. The chain joins TRBV4-3 to TRBJ2-5, with D tentatively TRBD1 (5 bases). The V and J ends lost 2 bases and 5 bases respectively, with 15 bases between them. Per the germline V gene, CDR1 is LGHNA and CDR2 is YSLEER. The CDR3 length is 15 residues. The CDR3 loop reads CASSQYLRVMETQYF. The CDR3, as DNA: TGCGCCAGCAGCCAATACCTCAGGGTGATGGAGACCCAGTACTTC.

This clone has a single count. The chain carries TRBV6-5 and TRBJ2-3; a possible D gene is TRBD2 (5 bases). CDR3 length equals 13 residues. CDR1 is MNHEY and CDR2 is SVGAGI in the germline V gene. V lost 7 bases to trimming and J lost 3 bases, with 11 bases between them. DNA for the CDR3: TGTGCCAGCAAAAGCGGAAAGACAGATACGCAGTATTTT. As protein: CASKSGKTDTQYF.

The genes are TRBV28 and TRBJ2-5; 7 bases match TRBD1. The CDR3 has 14 residues. After removal of 7 bases from V and 1 base from J, the junction contained 6 bases not matched to a gene. Germline V gene data show CDR1 as MDHEN and CDR2 as SYDVKM. CDR3 in amino acids: CASTTRGPQETQYF. The CDR3 DNA follows: TGTGCCAGCACCACAAGGGGGCCCCAAGAGACCCAGTACTTC.

V gene TRBV27 combines with J gene TRBJ1-5, with D tentatively TRBD1 (6 bases). Germline V lookup: CDR1 MNHEY, CDR2 SMNVEV (reference sequence). This CDR3 is built from 15 residues. The V gene lost 0 bases and the J gene lost 6 bases, with 12 bases spanning the gap. The CDR3 spells CASSLSTGAAQPQHF. In DNA form, the CDR3 reads TGTGCCAGCAGTTTATCGACAGGAGCAGCTCAGCCCCAGCATTTT.

The rearrangement uses TRBV18 and TRBJ2-2, with D perhaps TRBD1 (5 bases). The CDR3 spans 15 residues. Trimming took 3 bases from V and 6 from J, leaving 14 bases between them. Germline loops: CDR1 KGHSH, CDR2 LQKENI. In nucleotides, the CDR3 is TGTGCCAGCTCACCGGTACAGGTCGGTCCCGGGGAGCTGTTTTTT. This codes for CASSPVQVGPGELFF.

The CDR3 bases are TGTGCCAGCAGCCACACAAAGGGCAGGGACACCTCTGGAAACACCATATATTTT. This codes for CASSHTKGRDTSGNTIYF. The chain couples TRBV14 to TRBJ1-3, with a possible D match to TRBD1 (6 bases). The V end was cut by 3 bases, the J end by 0 bases, with 18 bases between. The CDR3 consists of 18 residues. The germline gives CDR1 SGHDN, CDR2 FVKESK.

The chain joins TRBV5-1 to TRBJ2-7; D not certain. Germline CDR1 reads SGHRS; CDR2 reads YFSETQ. The CDR3 is 14 amino acids. Trimming took 2 bases from V and 3 from J, leaving 12 bases between them. The DNA of the CDR3 is TGCGCCAGCAGCTTACCGAGACAAGACTACGAGCAGTACTTC. Its protein product is CASSLPRQDYEQYF.

This chain links TRBV5-1 with TRBJ1-1; D possibly corresponds to TRBD1 (6 bases). Germline assignment: CDR1 SGHRS and CDR2 YFSETQ. V lost 1 base and J lost 0, with 7 bases in between. The CDR3 loop spans 14 amino acids. CDR3 loop: CASSLPGVNTEAFF. The CDR3 DNA sequence: TGCGCCAGCAGCTTGCCAGGGGTGAACACTGAAGCTTTCTTT.

The chain uses TRBV7-6 and TRBJ1-1; D uncertain. The CDR3 is made up of 12 amino acids. Trimming removed 1 base at V and 10 bases at J, with 10 bases between. Germline CDR1 is SGHVS and CDR2 is FNYEAQ. CDR3 DNA: TGTGCCAGCAGCTTAGTTGGAGACCGAGCTTTCTTT. The encoded protein is CASSLVGDRAFF.

In its sample, this clone was seen once. The CDR3 loop reads CASSPGNWEQYF. As DNA, the CDR3 is TGTGCCAGCAGCCCTGGTAATTGGGAGCAGTACTTC. The rearrangement uses TRBV13 and TRBJ2-5; the D gene is possibly TRBD2 (5 bases). Germline assignment: CDR1 PRHDT and CDR2 FYEKMQ (reference sequence). V lost 5 bases, J lost 11 bases, and 15 bases lay in between. The CDR3 length is 12 residues.

The V call is TRBV7-9, the J call TRBJ2-1; TRBD2 is a possible D gene (6 bases). Trimming removed 5 bases from V and 7 bases from J, with 18 bases in between. The germline gives CDR1 SEHNR, CDR2 FQNEAQ (reference sequence). The CDR3 covers 15 residues. CDR3: CASSPDEGRGNEQFF. For the CDR3, the DNA is TGTGCCAGCAGCCCCGACGAGGGTCGGGGGAATGAGCAGTTCTTC.

The chain has TRBV28 and TRBJ1-5; D gene uncertain. The CDR3 length is 15 residues. V lost 7 bases, J lost 3 bases, and 16 bases lay in between. Germline V lookup: CDR1 MDHEN, CDR2 SYDVKM. The CDR3 coding sequence is TGTGCCAGCACCTCCTTATCAGGCAACAATCAGCCCCAGCATTTT. This sequence encodes CASTSLSGNNQPQHF.

The rearrangement links TRBV9 to TRBJ1-2, with 10 nucleotides matching TRBD1. Germline lookup yields CDR1 SGDLS and CDR2 YYNGEE. The CDR3 runs 19 residues. After removal of 4 bases from V and 1 base from J, the junction contained 16 bases not matched to a gene. In DNA form, the CDR3 reads TGTGCCAGCAGCCAAGGGGGCCGGGACAGGGGATCTGTTAACTATGGCTACACCTTC. Translation: CASSQGGRDRGSVNYGYTF.

This clone showed up just once. The chain carries TRBV6-5 and TRBJ1-6; D might be TRBD1 (5 bases). Trimming removed 0 bases at V and 4 bases at J, with 7 bases between. Looked up from germline, CDR1 is MNHEY and CDR2 is SVGAGI. The CDR3 covers 15 residues. In DNA form, the CDR3 reads TGTGCCAGCAGTTACTCACAGGAATATAATTCACCCCTCCACTTT. Residues: CASSYSQEYNSPLHF.

V gene TRBV18 combines with J gene TRBJ2-1; D may be TRBD2 (5 bases). The CDR3 has 14 residues. The ends were cut back, 3 bases at V and 5 bases at J, with 11 bases in the middle. Per the germline V gene, CDR1 is KGHSH and CDR2 is LQKENI. CDR3 sequence (DNA): TGTGCCAGCTCACCGGCTACCGGGAACAATGAGCAGTTCTTC. Translated, it gives CASSPATGNNEQFF.

This sequence joins TRBV7-9 and TRBJ1-1; tentatively, D is TRBD1 (5 bases). Germline loops: CDR1 SEHNR, CDR2 FQNEAQ (reference sequence). V was shortened by 5 bases and J by 4 bases, with 14 bases between the two germline ends. The CDR3 is 14 amino acids. The CDR3, as DNA: TGTGCCAGCAGCGGCGGACGGGGGACCACTGAAGCTTTCTTT. It encodes CASSGGRGTTEAFF.

Only a few counts were recorded for this clone. CDR3 in amino acids: CASSWGQATSYNSPLHF. The CDR3 DNA follows: TGTGCCAGCAGTTGGGGACAGGCGACCTCCTATAATTCACCCCTCCACTTT. This rearrangement joins TRBV27 to TRBJ1-6; 8 bases match TRBD1. Germline-derived CDR1 and CDR2 are MNHEY and SMNVEV (reference sequence). V shed 4 bases and J 0 bases; nucleotides not matched to a gene: 5. The CDR3 has 17 amino acids.

The J gene is TRBJ1-4, the V gene TRBV19; 11 nucleotides line up with TRBD1. The CDR3 has 16 residues. CDR1 LNHDA and CDR2 SQIVND come from the germline V gene (reference sequence). With 5 bases clipped from V and 8 bases from J, the junction kept 10 bases outside the gene matches. This CDR3 is CASSSQDRGLYEKLFF. CDR3 nucleotide sequence: TGTGCCAGTAGTTCCCAGGACAGGGGGCTCTACGAAAAACTGTTTTTT.

This clone has just a few counts. This sequence joins TRBV15 and TRBJ2-3; D gene uncertain. Per germline, CDR1 LNHNV and CDR2 YYDKDF (reference sequence). This CDR3 has 14 residues. Deletions cut 1 base from V and 4 bases from J, with 9 bases between. The CDR3, as DNA: TGTGCCACCAGCAGAGTTTCGAGCGCAGATACGCAGTATTTT. Residues: CATSRVSSADTQYF.

This clone came up once. The V and J genes are TRBV2 and TRBJ1-1; D is unclear. CDR3 length equals 13 residues. V was cut by 1 base and J by 4 bases, with 7 bases left in between. Germline V gene data show CDR1 as SNHLY and CDR2 as FYNNEI. The chain's CDR3 is CASSEDQFTEAFF. The CDR3 region has the DNA TGTGCCAGCAGTGAAGATCAGTTCACTGAAGCTTTCTTT.

The sample holds a few counts of this clone. The chain recombines TRBV6-4 with TRBJ1-1; D gene uncertain. The CDR3 has 15 amino acids. The V end was cut by 0 bases, the J end by 4 bases, with 12 bases between. The germline V gene encodes CDR1 MRHNA and CDR2 SNTAGT. The CDR3 bases are TGTGCCAGCAGTGACTCGTATGAGGGAGGCACTGAAGCTTTCTTT. Amino acids: CASSDSYEGGTEAFF.

V and J are TRBV7-3 and TRBJ2-2; weak D call: TRBD2 (7 bases). The CDR3 covers 17 residues. The V end was cut by 6 bases, the J end by 5 bases, with 22 bases between. The germline V gene encodes CDR1 SGHTA and CDR2 FQGTGA. The chain's CDR3 is CASSPRVGGLRTGELFF. The CDR3 DNA sequence: TGTGCCAGCAGTCCAAGAGTCGGGGGGCTGCGGACCGGGGAGCTGTTTTTT.

CDR3: CASSYGRLNIYEQYF. The DNA for the CDR3 is TGTGCCAGCAGTTACGGGCGCCTTAACATCTACGAGCAGTACTTC. The rearrangement links TRBV6-5 to TRBJ2-7; D is undetermined. The CDR3 consists of 15 residues. CDR1 MNHEY and CDR2 SVGAGI come from the germline V gene. V shed 2 bases and J shed 3 bases, with 14 bases lying between them.

The chain links TRBV7-2 to TRBJ2-7; D unclear. Trimming removed 5 bases at V and 7 bases at J, with 18 bases between. CDR3 size: 14 residues. Germline assignment: CDR1 SGHTA and CDR2 FQGNSA. The CDR3 protein is CASSTRQLLGEQYF. The CDR3 nucleotides are TGTGCCAGCAGCACCCGACAACTCCTTGGGGAGCAGTACTTC. The entire variable domain, with the rest obtained from reference TRBV7-2 and TRBJ2-7, is as follows: GAGVSQSPSNKVTEKGKDVELRCDPISGHTALYWYRQSLGQGLEFLIYFQGNSAPDKSGLPSDRFSAERTGGSVSTLTIQRTQQEDSAVYLCASSTRQLLGEQYFGPGTRLTVT.

The J gene is TRBJ2-5, the V gene TRBV5-1; 10 bases agree with TRBD1. The CDR3 is made up of 21 amino acids. In germline, CDR1 is SGHRS, CDR2 YFSETQ. The V gene end was trimmed by 1 base and the J gene end by 0 bases; junction bases not matched to a gene: 18. The DNA of the CDR3 is TGCGCCAGCAGCTTGACCCGGGGGGTGACAGGGGGCAGTCGGAACCAAGAGACCCAGTACTTC. Translating it yields CASSLTRGVTGGSRNQETQYF.

The genes are TRBV27 and TRBJ1-5; D is possibly TRBD1 (6 bases). In germline, CDR1 is MNHEY, CDR2 SMNVEV (reference sequence). The CDR3 is 16 residues long. V lost 6 bases and J 2 bases, leaving 17 bases between the germline ends. The CDR3 DNA is TGTGCCAGCAGCTCCCAGGGGATGATAGGCAATCAGCCCCAGCATTTT. Translation gives CASSSQGMIGNQPQHF.